This record looks at one T cell receptor beta chain sequence and its context. Clones were read by immunoSEQ multiplex PCR, and TCRdb kept only the in-frame ones, dropping some. The profile covers about 200,000 clones, with 86% appearing a single time and 0.78% taken by the ten largest. The data belong to a study of blood T cell repertoires in COVID-19. The trim removed 4 bases at V and 4 bases at J, leaving 5 bases unmatched. Per germline, CDR1 SGHVS and CDR2 FQNEAQ. The CDR3 is 15 residues long. This sequence joins TRBV7-8 and TRBJ1-4, with 8 positions matching TRBD1. Material: peripheral blood. This receptor was obtained from a woman in her seventies with acute or convalescent COVID-19. The chain's CDR3 is CASSSLTGVNEKLFF. In nucleotides, the CDR3 is TGTGCCAGCAGCTCCTTGACAGGGGTTAATGAAAAACTGTTTTTT.